A single sample gave rise to the 21 T cell receptor beta chains below, sequenced in a study of T cells in Graves' hyperthyroidism and ophthalmopathy. TCR beta CDR3 sequences were amplified from RNA transcripts. HTBI primers were used for first-round RT-PCR of the TCR CDR3. TCRdb ran MiXCR on the multiplex PCR reads and lists one entry per CDR3 protein. The profile shows more than 300,000 distinct CDR3 sequences, roughly 14% of them singletons. Sample: blood. The source of these receptors is a woman aged 25 to 39 with Graves' hyperthyroidism.

The rearrangement joins TRBV12-5 to TRBJ1-2, with D unresolved. Looked up from germline, CDR1 is LGHNT and CDR2 is FRNRAP. The CDR3 contains 12 residues. V was trimmed by 6 bases and J by 11 bases, leaving 16 bases between them. The CDR3 region is CASGNEARRYTF. The CDR3 coding sequence is TGTGCTAGTGGGAATGAAGCCCGGAGATACACCTTC.

This clonotype was recorded a few times. The chain combines TRBV6-1 with TRBJ2-3; the D gene is possibly TRBD2 (10 bases). The germline gives CDR1 MNHNS, CDR2 SASEGT. V gave up 6 bases and J gave up 5 bases, with 24 bases separating them. The CDR3 totals 17 residues. CDR3 sequence reads: CASRGQGRASGRDTQYF. The CDR3 nucleotides are TGTGCCAGCAGAGGACAGGGGAGGGCTAGCGGGAGAGATACGCAGTATTTT.

The chain uses TRBV9 and TRBJ1-3, with TRBD1 as a possible D gene (6 bases). V was pared by 3 bases and J by 0 bases, with 13 bases between. Germline V gene data show CDR1 as SGDLS and CDR2 as YYNGEE. This CDR3 has 16 amino acids. CDR3 DNA: TGTGCCAGCAGCGGACACAGGGCCGGCTCTGGAAACACCATATATTTT. Its protein is CASSGHRAGSGNTIYF. The full variable domain, completed using reference TRBV9 and TRBJ1-3, is DSGVTQTPKHLITATGQRVTLRCSPRSGDLSVYWYQQSLDQGLQFLIQYYNGEERAKGNILERFSAQQFPDLHSELNLSSLELGDSALYFCASSGHRAGSGNTIYFGEGSWLTVV.

This clonotype was counted between two and nine times. The chain couples TRBV12-3 or TRBV12-4 to TRBJ2-6; no definite D call. This CDR3 contains 13 residues. V lost 7 bases to trimming and J lost 0 bases, with 4 bases between them. CDR3 protein: CASTNSGANVLTF. CDR3 DNA: TGTGCCAGCACCAACTCTGGGGCCAACGTCCTGACTTTC.

V and J are TRBV6-1 and TRBJ2-4, with D perhaps matching TRBD2 (6 bases). Trimming took off 2 bases at V and 7 bases at J, with 18 bases between the two ends. This CDR3 is 16 amino acids long. Germline loops: CDR1 MNHNS, CDR2 SASEGT. CDR3 DNA: TGTGCCAGCAGTGAATCGTACAAGGTTGGGGGGAACATTCAGTACTTC. Translation gives CASSESYKVGGNIQYF.

The rearrangement joins TRBV30 to TRBJ1-3; 7 nucleotides agree with TRBD1. J gave up 0 bases and V 5 bases, and 4 bases lay outside the gene matches. Germline V gives CDR1 GTSNPN, CDR2 SVGIG (reference sequence). The CDR3 is 14 amino acids. The CDR3 protein is CAWWDSFSGNTIYF. CDR3 coding DNA: TGTGCCTGGTGGGACAGCTTCTCTGGAAACACCATATATTTT.

The chain joins TRBV28 to TRBJ1-2; 7 bases are shared with TRBD1. The CDR3 sequence is 14 residues long. Germline CDR1 MDHEN, CDR2 SYDVKM. V was pared by 5 bases and J by 8 bases, with 11 bases of the junction left unmatched. CDR3 sequence (DNA): TGTGCCAGCAGTAGAAGCGGGACAGCCGGGGGCTACACCTTC. Its translation: CASSRSGTAGGYTF.

The chain is built from TRBV29-1 and TRBJ2-3; no firm D call. The V and J ends lost 2 bases and 3 bases respectively, with 12 bases between them. This CDR3 spans 14 amino acids. Germline CDR1 is SQVTM and CDR2 is ANQGSEA. The CDR3, as DNA: TGCAGCGTTGAATGCCGGGTTTGGACAGATACGCAGTATTTT. Translated: CSVECRVWTDTQYF.

In this sample, this clonotype turned up a few times. The V call is TRBV6-2 or TRBV6-3, the J call TRBJ1-1, with 11 bases identical to TRBD1. The length of the CDR3 is 15 residues. Germline V gene data show CDR1 as MNHEY and CDR2 as SVGEGT. The J segment lost 4 bases and the V segment lost 2 bases, leaving 3 bases of the junction unmatched. The CDR3 DNA follows: TGTGCCAGCAGTTACGATGGGACAGGGGGCACTGAAGCTTTCTTT. It translates to CASSYDGTGGTEAFF.

This clonotype was observed at least ten times. The genes are TRBV14 and TRBJ2-7; 8 bases agree with TRBD1. The germline CDR1 and CDR2 sequences are SGHDN and FVKESK. The V segment lost 4 bases and the J segment 1 base; nucleotides outside the gene matches: 6. This CDR3 is built from 15 residues. The CDR3 DNA sequence: TGTGCCAGCAGCCCCCCCGGGACAGGATCCTACGAGCAGTACTTC. Translation gives CASSPPGTGSYEQYF.

This clonotype was detected ten times or more. The chain uses TRBV11-2 and TRBJ2-1; D is unclear. CDR1 and CDR2 from the germline V gene are SGHAT and FQNNGV. Deletions cut 5 bases from V and 4 bases from J, with 15 bases between. The CDR3 extends over 15 amino acids. The CDR3 DNA follows: TGTGCCAGCAGCCAGCTTAGTGGTTGGTACAATGAGCAGTTCTTC. It yields the protein CASSQLSGWYNEQFF.

The chain carries TRBV27 and TRBJ2-7; unclear D gene. CDR1 and CDR2 from the germline V gene are MNHEY and SMNVEV (reference sequence). The CDR3 length is 13 residues. V dropped 7 bases and J dropped 1 base, with 11 bases sitting between them. This CDR3 reads CASMGQPSYEQYF. DNA for the CDR3: TGTGCCAGCATGGGCCAGCCTTCCTACGAGCAGTACTTC.

This clonotype came up many times. The chain recombines TRBV7-8 with TRBJ1-5; D possibly corresponds to TRBD1 (5 bases). V was shortened by 5 bases and J by 3 bases, with 14 bases between the two germline ends. This CDR3 spans 15 amino acids. Germline V lookup: CDR1 SGHVS, CDR2 FQNEAQ. The CDR3 protein is CASSVDNSANQPQHF. For the CDR3, the DNA is TGTGCCAGCAGCGTGGACAACTCAGCCAATCAGCCCCAGCATTTT. The full variable domain, rest sourced from reference TRBV7-8 and TRBJ1-5, is GAGVSQSPRYKVAKRGQDVALRCDPISGHVSLFWYQQALGQGPEFLTYFQNEAQLDKSGLPSDRFFAERPEGSVSTLKIQRTQQEDSAVYLCASSVDNSANQPQHFGDGTRLSIL.

This clonotype was found many times. The chain is built from TRBV5-5 and TRBJ2-5; no firm D call. The CDR3 length is 13 residues. CDR1 is SGHKS and CDR2 is YYEKEE in the germline V gene (reference sequence). Trimming took off 1 base at V and 1 base at J, with 5 bases between the two ends. The CDR3: CASSLLGQETQYF. As DNA, the CDR3 is TGTGCCAGCAGCTTGCTTGGCCAAGAGACCCAGTACTTC.

This chain connects TRBV4-3 to TRBJ1-1; D is unresolved. The V end was cut by 1 base, the J end by 10 bases, with 16 bases between. The V gene's germline CDR1 is LGHNA and CDR2 YSLEER. This CDR3 has 14 amino acids. DNA for the CDR3: TGCGCCAGCAGCCAAGGGCTATACTCAGGTGGAGCTTTCTTT. Its protein product is CASSQGLYSGGAFF.

This clonotype was observed many times. The chain couples TRBV11-2 to TRBJ2-1; D is uncertain. The V gene's germline CDR1 is SGHAT and CDR2 FQNNGV. Trimming stripped 10 bases from V and 7 bases from J, with 14 bases between. CDR3 size: 12 residues. CDR3 nucleotide sequence: TGTGCCACGGCCCTGGGGATAAATGAGCAGTTCTTC. Amino acid sequence: CATALGINEQFF.

This clonotype was counted a few times. This sequence joins TRBV4-1 and TRBJ2-2; D might be TRBD2 (6 bases). From germline, CDR1 is MGHRA and CDR2 YSYEKL. With 4 bases removed from V and 7 bases from J, the gap between germline ends came to 13 bases. There are 14 residues in the CDR3. The DNA for the CDR3 is TGCGCCAGCAGCCCGAGGAGGGTCAGCGGGGAGCTGTTTTTT. Its protein is CASSPRRVSGELFF.

The chain links TRBV20-1 to TRBJ2-2, with D uncertain. From germline, CDR1 is DFQATT and CDR2 SNEGSKA (reference sequence). V was shortened by 0 bases and J by 8 bases, with 16 bases between the two germline ends. The CDR3 totals 15 residues. The CDR3: CSARDGQVDLGELFF. The CDR3 DNA reads TGCAGTGCTAGAGACGGGCAGGTTGACCTAGGGGAGCTGTTTTTT.

This clonotype occurred many times. The gene calls are TRBV14 and TRBJ2-1; D unclear. Germline V gene data show CDR1 as SGHDN and CDR2 as FVKESK. With 4 bases removed from V and 0 bases from J, the gap between germline ends came to 4 bases. The CDR3 runs 13 residues. As DNA, the CDR3 is TGTGCCAGCAGCCGTCCCTCCTACAATGAGCAGTTCTTC. Its translation: CASSRPSYNEQFF.

This clonotype appeared a few times. At one of its ends the junction is not consistent with the germline gene, which may arise from a read error. The rearrangement links TRBV20-1 to TRBJ2-2, with D hard to call. Germline V gene lookup returns CDR1 DFQATT and CDR2 SNEGSKA (reference sequence). This CDR3 has 12 residues. The DNA of the CDR3 is TGCAGTGCAAGAGAACGTTCCGGGGAGCTGTTTTTT. Translation: CSARERSGELFF.

In its sample, this clonotype was seen many times. The chain has TRBV27 and TRBJ2-1, with D hard to call. Deletions cut 5 bases from V and 4 bases from J, with 9 bases between. There are 13 residues in the CDR3. The V gene's germline CDR1 is MNHEY and CDR2 SMNVEV (reference sequence). CDR3 amino acids: CASSSDGYNEQFF. In DNA, the CDR3 is TGTGCCAGCAGTAGCGACGGGTACAATGAGCAGTTCTTC.